Each of the 23 T cell receptor beta chains below was sequenced from the same sample in a study of T-cell memory formation after mild COVID-19. TCRdb re-called the 5' RACE reads with MiXCR, one entry per CDR3 protein. The table has hundreds of thousands of distinct CDR3 sequences, less than 25% seen once. Sequencing used PBMCs or a T cell subset sorted from them (not recorded which). The receptor set was obtained from a man in his late teens or twenties who had mild COVID-19 (a few samples of this study predate the infection). Cell type and time point are not known.

This clonotype was observed a few times. This chain uses TRBV7-9 with TRBJ1-5, with D tentatively TRBD1 (5 bases). The V gene lost 0 bases and the J gene lost 3 bases, with 9 bases spanning the gap. Per the germline V gene, CDR1 is SEHNR and CDR2 is FQNEAQ (reference sequence). There are 15 residues in the CDR3. The CDR3 region is CASSLAGAVNQPQHF. The CDR3 region has the DNA TGTGCCAGCAGCTTAGCCGGGGCGGTCAATCAGCCCCAGCATTTT.

This sequence joins TRBV12-3 or TRBV12-4 and TRBJ1-1; 9 positions match TRBD1. This CDR3 has 14 residues. V gave up 7 bases and J gave up 2 bases; unmatched junction bases: 5. CDR3 nucleotide sequence: TGTGCCAGCACCCCGGACAGGGGCAACACTGAAGCTTTCTTT. The encoded protein is CASTPDRGNTEAFF.

This clonotype was picked up many times. The chain is built from TRBV5-1 and TRBJ2-3, with TRBD1 as a possible D gene (6 bases). The CDR3 contains 14 residues. The germline V and J ends were trimmed by 0 bases and 4 bases, with 9 bases remaining between them. Germline-derived CDR1 and CDR2 are SGHRS and YFSETQ. The CDR3 protein is CASSLVGAPDTQYF. CDR3 DNA sequence: TGCGCCAGCAGCTTGGTGGGGGCCCCAGATACGCAGTATTTT. The variable domain in full, with the rest retrieved from reference TRBV5-1 and TRBJ2-3, is KAGVTQTPRYLIKTRGQQVTLSCSPISGHRSVSWYQQTPGQGLQFLFEYFSETQRNKGNFPGRFSGRQFSNSRSEMNVSTLELGDSALYLCASSLVGAPDTQYFGPGTRLTVL.

V usage is TRBV5-1 and J usage is TRBJ2-7; TRBD1 matches at 7 bases. V lost 2 bases and J lost 4; bases outside the gene matches: 6. Looked up from germline, CDR1 is SGHRS and CDR2 is YFSETQ. This CDR3 is built from 14 residues. The CDR3 DNA reads as TGCGCCAGCAGCTTTACAGGGGATAGGTACGAGCAGTACTTC. This translates into CASSFTGDRYEQYF.

The J gene is TRBJ2-1, the V gene TRBV11-2; 7 bases are shared with TRBD1. The ends lost 5 bases at V and 9 bases at J; junction bases unmatched: 13. This CDR3 contains 15 residues. Per germline, CDR1 SGHAT and CDR2 FQNNGV. The CDR3 DNA follows: TGTGCCAGCAGCCCCCGACAGGGCCGGATAGGTGAGCAGTTCTTC. Translated, it gives CASSPRQGRIGEQFF.

At least ten counts were recorded for this clonotype. The chain is built from TRBV20-1 and TRBJ1-2; D is unresolved. The CDR3 has 12 amino acids. Per germline, CDR1 DFQATT and CDR2 SNEGSKA (reference sequence). V was cut by 5 bases and J by 9 bases, with 16 bases left in between. The CDR3 DNA reads as TGCAGTGCTGCCGAGATTACGGCACGCTACACCTTC. It encodes CSAAEITARYTF.

The rearrangement joins TRBV4-1 to TRBJ1-1, with 12 bases aligning to TRBD1. CDR1 and CDR2 (germline): MGHRA, YSYEKL. CDR3 size: 16 residues. V gave up 2 bases and J gave up 3 bases; unmatched junction bases: 4. This CDR3 reads CASSQRDRGPDTEAFF. The DNA of the CDR3 is TGCGCCAGCAGCCAACGGGACAGGGGGCCAGACACTGAAGCTTTCTTT.

The V gene is TRBV9, the J gene TRBJ1-1; no definite D call. This CDR3 region has 13 residues. V lost 0 bases, J lost 1 base, and 4 bases lay in between. Germline V gene data show CDR1 as SGDLS and CDR2 as YYNGEE. CDR3 loop: CASSVEWNTEAFF. CDR3 DNA: TGTGCCAGCAGCGTAGAGTGGAACACTGAAGCTTTCTTT.

J is TRBJ2-3 and V is TRBV7-9; D is unclear. With 1 base removed from V and 0 bases from J, the gap between germline ends came to 17 bases. Looked up from germline, CDR1 is SEHNR and CDR2 is FQNEAQ (reference sequence). CDR3 length: 18 amino acids. The CDR3 nucleotides are TGTGCCAGCAGCTTAGGGGGTGGGGAAAAGTCTAGCACAGATACGCAGTATTTT. This gives the protein CASSLGGGEKSSTDTQYF.

This clonotype occurred a few times. This chain links TRBV20-1 with TRBJ1-1, with D tentatively TRBD1 (5 bases). With 5 bases removed from V and 2 bases from J, the gap between germline ends came to 15 bases. This CDR3 has 14 amino acids. Germline V gives CDR1 DFQATT, CDR2 SNEGSKA (reference sequence). The DNA of the CDR3 is TGCAGTGCTGGCCCTGCAGGGAGTAACACTGAAGCTTTCTTT. Residues: CSAGPAGSNTEAFF.

The V gene is TRBV15, the J gene TRBJ2-7, with D tentatively TRBD2 (6 bases). CDR3 length: 12 amino acids. Germline-derived CDR1 and CDR2 are LNHNV and YYDKDF (reference sequence). CDR3 loop: CAARGIAYDQYV. DNA of the CDR3: TGTGCCGCCCGGGGGATTGCCTACGATCAGTACGTC.

Only a few counts were recorded for this clonotype. This sequence joins TRBV29-1 and TRBJ1-2; possibly TRBD1 for D (5 bases). The germline CDR1 and CDR2 sequences are SQVTM and ANQGSEA. This CDR3 has 15 residues. Trimming pared 5 bases from V and 5 bases from J, leaving 21 bases between. CDR3 in DNA: TGCAGCGTTATTGGCCCTACCGGGACGGAATATGGCTACACCTTC. Translation: CSVIGPTGTEYGYTF.

Comments on this clonotype: One junction end does not reproduce the germline sequence, and a read error may be involved. This rearrangement joins TRBV6-2 or TRBV6-3 to TRBJ1-6; tentative D call: TRBD1 (6 bases). This CDR3 spans 11 amino acids. The germline gives CDR1 MNHEY, CDR2 SVGEGT. The CDR3: CASSYQGSSYF. The DNA for the CDR3 is TGTGCCAGCAGTTACCAGGGGTCTTCCTACTTT.

The table lists this clonotype with a few counts. This chain connects TRBV5-1 to TRBJ1-1; D gene uncertain. This CDR3 spans 13 amino acids. V lost 0 bases and J lost 5, with 8 bases in between. Germline loops: CDR1 SGHRS, CDR2 YFSETQ. The CDR3 here is CASSLELRTEAFF. DNA of the CDR3: TGCGCCAGCAGCTTGGAGTTAAGGACTGAAGCTTTCTTT.

This clonotype was seen many times. This chain uses TRBV20-1 with TRBJ2-3; D is perhaps TRBD2 (6 bases). V was trimmed by 2 bases and J by 6 bases, leaving 18 bases between them. Germline CDR1 is DFQATT and CDR2 is SNEGSKA (reference sequence). This CDR3 spans 15 amino acids. The CDR3 nucleotides are TGCAGTGCTAGACGGGACGGGGGATTAGTGGATACGCAGTATTTT. This codes for CSARRDGGLVDTQYF.

This clonotype appeared a few times. The V gene is TRBV4-3, the J gene TRBJ1-1, with D possibly being TRBD1 (5 bases). The germline V gene encodes CDR1 LGHNA and CDR2 YSLEER. This CDR3 is built from 15 residues. V lost 1 base to trimming and J lost 6 bases, with 15 bases between them. Here the CDR3 reads CASSQGQGGWAEAFF. The CDR3 DNA follows: TGCGCCAGCAGCCAAGGGCAGGGCGGTTGGGCTGAAGCTTTCTTT.

This clonotype was picked up a small number of times. This sequence joins TRBV6-5 and TRBJ1-5, with D tentatively TRBD1 (5 bases). Trimming shortened V by 6 bases and J by 4 bases, and 13 bases separated the two germline ends. The germline CDR1 and CDR2 sequences are MNHEY and SVGAGI. This CDR3 contains 14 residues. The CDR3 nucleotides are TGTGCCAGCAGGAAGACAGCTCGTAATCAGCCCCAGCATTTT. Residues: CASRKTARNQPQHF.

The rearrangement uses TRBV12-3 or TRBV12-4 and TRBJ1-4; D is uncertain. The CDR3 runs 13 residues. Trimming left V 0 bases short and J 14 bases short, with 13 bases between. The CDR3 DNA sequence: TGTGCCAGCAGTTTAGCAGGGAGGGAGGTTCTGTTTTTT. Amino acids: CASSLAGREVLFF.

V and J are TRBV7-6 and TRBJ2-1; 7 bases line up with TRBD1. The CDR3 has 15 amino acids. Germline CDR1 reads SGHVS; CDR2 reads FNYEAQ. Trimming took 2 bases from V and 5 from J; bases not matched to a gene: 6. CDR3: CASSLYRGPNNEQFF. The CDR3, as DNA: TGTGCCAGCAGCTTATATAGGGGGCCGAACAATGAGCAGTTCTTC.

The V and J genes are TRBV29-1 and TRBJ1-3; no reliable D call. This CDR3 has 13 residues. With 6 bases removed from V and 0 bases from J, the gap between germline ends came to 9 bases. Germline values: CDR1 SQVTM, CDR2 ANQGSEA. The CDR3 loop is CSVRGVSGNTIYF. CDR3 nucleotides: TGCAGCGTCCGTGGCGTCTCTGGAAACACCATATATTTT.

The V and J genes are TRBV5-1 and TRBJ2-1; the D gene could be TRBD1 or TRBD2 (5 bases each). Germline CDR1 and CDR2: SGHRS and YFSETQ. This CDR3 is built from 15 residues. Trimming took off 3 bases at V and 8 bases at J, with 18 bases between the two ends. The CDR3 spells CASSWASGTEDEQFF. CDR3 in DNA: TGCGCCAGCAGCTGGGCCTCCGGGACCGAGGATGAGCAGTTCTTC.

This clonotype was observed many times. The chain recombines TRBV12-3 or TRBV12-4 with TRBJ2-7; no reliable D call. The CDR3 runs to 13 residues. Trimming removed 1 base at V and 3 bases at J, with 7 bases between. The CDR3 sequence is CASSLGAIYEQYF. As DNA, the CDR3 is TGTGCCAGCAGTTTAGGGGCAATCTACGAGCAGTACTTC.

This clonotype occurred a few times. The chain links TRBV7-2 to TRBJ1-5; D gene unclear. CDR1 SGHTA and CDR2 FQGNSA come from the germline V gene. The CDR3 is 15 amino acids. Deletions cut 4 bases from V and 0 bases from J, with 10 bases between. CDR3 sequence (DNA): TGTGCCAGCAGCTCGGACGGTACTAGCAATCAGCCCCAGCATTTT. It translates to CASSSDGTSNQPQHF. Supplemented by reference TRBV7-2 and TRBJ1-5, the full variable domain reads GAGVSQSPSNKVTEKGKDVELRCDPISGHTALYWYRQSLGQGLEFLIYFQGNSAPDKSGLPSDRFSAERTGGSVSTLTIQRTQQEDSAVYLCASSSDGTSNQPQHFGDGTRLSIL.